This T cell receptor beta chain was observed in a study of shared clonotypes between healthy human individuals (dated by TCRdb to 2018 to 2020). Study-level background: A couple of women and three men aged 18 to 49 years were included in the cohort. Blood TCR repertoires of about five healthy adults were deeply sequenced to estimate repertoire size and the extent of clonotype sharing between individuals. Leukapheresis yielded between about 0.85 and 10 billion PBMCs per donor. Different laboratories and diverse techniques were used to prepare libraries and sequence TCR repertoires, to increase sequencing depth and limit assay-specific biases. Per donor, three plates each were used for CD4 naive and CD4 memory, two for CD8 naive, and one for CD8 memory.

The V and J ends are trimmed by 3 bases and 2 bases, leaving 14 bases between them. The CDR3, cysteine through phenylalanine, is 15 amino acids long. The only DNA kept is the CDR3, 45 bases in frame from the first base. The germline V gene gives CDR1 as MDHEN and CDR2 as SYDVKM. TCR CDR3 regions were amplified from genomic DNA by multiplex PCR using the deep immunoSEQ assay. Extracted genomic DNA from each cell subset was spread evenly across all wells of several immunoSEQ 96-well plates, with each plate serving as a replicate. Each replicate PCR for sorted subsets received roughly 200 ng genomic DNA, equal to about 30,000 T cell genomes. Purified libraries were quantified with a Qubit 3.0 fluorometer, sized on a Bioanalyzer 2100, and re-quantified with the KAPA Library Quantification kit. Each immunoSEQ 96-well plate was sequenced on its own single-read 150-cycle Illumina NextSeq 550 flow cell. As for the authors' bioinformatics: Because only junctional sequences without quality scores were contained in the immunoSEQ output, filtering matching that applied to full-length reads could not be performed. Sequences were annotated with PyIR, a Python wrapper for IgBLAST v1.9, and V/J genes and CDR3 were assigned using IMGT germline references. Reads were filtered out if the reads had weak V/J assignments (E-value above 1e-6), no CDR3, stop codons, out-of-frame junctions, or ambiguous translated residues. V3J clonotypes were defined as sequences sharing the same inferred V gene, J gene, and CDR3 amino acid sequence. To compute the percentage overlap between repertoires, the number of shared unique clonotypes was divided by the size of the smaller repertoire. Richness of each repertoire was evaluated using RTK rarefaction, the Chao1 estimator, and Recon v2.1 estimates of unobserved clonotypes. OLGA was used to compute generation probabilities for all TCRbeta clonotypes that the gDNA method yielded from a few donors. What TCRdb holds here is the immuneACCESS table cut down to in-frame rearrangements. Part of the clones is not present; checked against another copy, under half of the missing clones reflect an unresolved V gene, and the others are unexplained. V, J and clone size are taken as reported in that table, and D and trimming were inferred from the DNA itself. The sample records 2,500,000 or so clones, around 92% of which are singletons. The ten biggest clones cover 0.3% to 0.4% of the sample.

General study outcomes and caveats: The genetic and exposure-history diversity represented was limited by the small number of donors. Pairwise subsampling indicated that sequencing depth was expected to affect the degree of clonotype sharing among donors. Sampling was restricted to blood, and TCR repertoires in tissue are likely to differ from TCR repertoires in blood. When four donors were compared, the shared fraction of clonotypes was roughly 5% for naive CD4, about 4% for naive CD8, more than 2% for memory CD4, and less than 0.5% for memory CD8. Even with the large sequencing depth, rarefaction of the sorted-subset datasets indicated that sequencing was incomplete. Compared with non-shared clonotypes, clonotypes shared by all four sorted-subset donors had higher generation probabilities. Estimated clonotype richness was generally larger for naive than for memory subsets.

Points on this clone: The antigen it recognizes is unknown. No base quality values were provided; no much bigger clone lies one nucleotide off.

Donors were healthy HIV-negative adults with no recently reported acute infections or vaccinations. All donors were Caucasian adults living in Nashville, Tennessee, USA. CD4+ T cells were enriched by magnetic negative selection, after which naive cells were positively selected on CD45RA and the negative fraction was taken as the memory subset. Blood was obtained by leukapheresis, after which PBMCs were separated by Ficoll-Histopaque density gradient centrifugation and cryopreserved in liquid nitrogen vapor phase. Analytical flow cytometry was used to check the purity and quantity of each magnetically sorted T cell population. Genomic DNA was isolated from every sorted fraction and measured by UV absorbance on a Nanodrop 2000c.

The rearrangement joined TRBV28 to TRBJ2-7, with the D segment identity uncertain. The sequencing sample was made of naive CD4+ T cells from PBMCs. The sample's cell subset or site label, decoded: CD45RA+ positively selected. The origin of this receptor is a man younger than 35 in good health. Some clones in this sample may be carry-over from other donors' samples. The CDR3: CASSFAGGRPYEQYF. The DNA is as follows: TGTGCCAGCAGTTTTGCCGGCGGAAGACCCTACGAGCAGTACTTC.